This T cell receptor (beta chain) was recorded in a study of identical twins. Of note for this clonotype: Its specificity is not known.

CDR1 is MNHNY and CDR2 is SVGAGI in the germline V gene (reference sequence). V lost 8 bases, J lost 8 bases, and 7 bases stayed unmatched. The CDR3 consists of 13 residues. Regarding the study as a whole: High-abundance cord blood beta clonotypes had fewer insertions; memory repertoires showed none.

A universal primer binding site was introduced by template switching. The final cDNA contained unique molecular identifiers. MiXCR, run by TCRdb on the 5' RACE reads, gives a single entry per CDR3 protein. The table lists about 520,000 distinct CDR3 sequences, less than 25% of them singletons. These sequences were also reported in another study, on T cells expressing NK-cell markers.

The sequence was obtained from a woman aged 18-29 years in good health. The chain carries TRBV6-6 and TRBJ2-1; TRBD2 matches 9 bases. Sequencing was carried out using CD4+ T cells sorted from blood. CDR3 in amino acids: CASGRLAVYEQFF. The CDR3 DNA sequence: TGTGCCAGCGGCCGACTAGCGGTCTATGAGCAGTTCTTC.